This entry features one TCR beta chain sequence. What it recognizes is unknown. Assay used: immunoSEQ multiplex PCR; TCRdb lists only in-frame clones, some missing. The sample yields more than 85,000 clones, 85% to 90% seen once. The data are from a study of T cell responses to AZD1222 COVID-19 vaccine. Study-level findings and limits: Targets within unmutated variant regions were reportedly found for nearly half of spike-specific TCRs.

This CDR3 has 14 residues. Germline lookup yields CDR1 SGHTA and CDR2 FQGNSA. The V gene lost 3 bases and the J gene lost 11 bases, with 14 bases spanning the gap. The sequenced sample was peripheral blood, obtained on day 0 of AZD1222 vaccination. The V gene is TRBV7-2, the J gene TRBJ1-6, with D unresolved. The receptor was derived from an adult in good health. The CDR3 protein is CASSLSLREPPLHF. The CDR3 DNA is TGTGCCAGCAGCTTGTCCCTTAGGGAACCACCCCTCCACTTT.